The 15 T cell receptor beta chains given below trace back to one sample, sequenced in a study of cytotoxic CD8 clonotypes in ibrutinib-treated CLL. TCRdb's table, derived via immunoSEQ multiplex PCR, lists solely in-frame clones and lacks some. Of around 250,000 clones listed, 60% to 75% are singletons. The sample in question was PBMCs, obtained after 24 months of ibrutinib treatment. These receptors all stem from a human donor with chronic lymphocytic leukemia.

This clone showed up just once. The chain employs TRBV5-1 and TRBJ2-3; D is undetermined. V lost 0 bases, J lost 0 bases, and 11 bases lay in between. CDR3 length: 16 residues. Germline V gene sequence: CDR1 SGHRS, CDR2 YFSETQ. The CDR3 spells CASSLGRPTSTDTQYF. CDR3 DNA: TGCGCCAGCAGCTTGGGTAGGCCGACTAGCACAGATACGCAGTATTTT. Full variable domain (missing parts from reference TRBV5-1 and TRBJ2-3): KAGVTQTPRYLIKTRGQQVTLSCSPISGHRSVSWYQQTPGQGLQFLFEYFSETQRNKGNFPGRFSGRQFSNSRSEMNVSTLELGDSALYLCASSLGRPTSTDTQYFGPGTRLTVL.

This clone was observed once. The J gene is TRBJ2-7, the V gene TRBV6-6; 7 nucleotides align to TRBD2. Germline trimming cut 8 bases from V and 0 bases from J; bases unmatched to any gene: 10. There are 15 residues in the CDR3. CDR1 is MNHNY and CDR2 is SVGAGI in the germline V gene (reference sequence). The CDR3 reads CASGSQGGSSYEQYF. CDR3 bases: TGTGCCAGCGGGTCCCAGGGCGGGAGCTCCTACGAGCAGTACTTC.

This clone was seen more than once but under ten times. The genes are TRBV30 and TRBJ1-5; D is unclear. CDR3 length: 14 residues. Germline assignment: CDR1 GTSNPN and CDR2 SVGIG (reference sequence). Trimming shortened V by 0 bases and J by 5 bases, and 11 bases separated the two germline ends. The CDR3 bases are TGTGCCTGGAGTGTACGGGGTCAGGATCAGCCCCAGCATTTT. This gives the protein CAWSVRGQDQPQHF.

V is TRBV6-1 and J is TRBJ2-3; D is unresolved. The CDR3 spans 10 residues. Trimming shortened V by 6 bases and J by 6 bases, and 4 bases separated the two germline ends. The germline CDR1 and CDR2 sequences are MNHNS and SASEGT. The CDR3 DNA reads as TGTGCCAGCAGGCGTGATACGCAGTATTTT. This codes for CASRRDTQYF.

The J gene is TRBJ2-1, the V gene TRBV15; D is perhaps TRBD1 or TRBD2 (5 bases each). V was pared by 9 bases and J by 2 bases, with 17 bases between. Germline lookup yields CDR1 LNHNV and CDR2 YYDKDF (reference sequence). This CDR3 has 15 residues. The CDR3, as DNA: TGTGCCACTAATAGGGGTACCGGGACCTACAATGAGCAGTTCTTC. Its translation: CATNRGTGTYNEQFF.

V usage is TRBV14 and J usage is TRBJ2-2; D uncertain. V was pared by 4 bases and J by 5 bases, with 20 bases between. The CDR3 is 17 amino acids. Germline V CDR1 and CDR2: SGHDN, FVKESK. In DNA form, the CDR3 reads TGTGCCAGCAGCCCCGAAACACCCCCGGCTAGTACCGGGGAGCTGTTTTTT. Amino acids: CASSPETPPASTGELFF.

This clone came up a few times. This CDR3 fails to terminate in the conserved phenylalanine or tryptophan, so it likely reflects a read error. The DNA is left out, because the CDR3 cannot be placed on it with certainty; the CDR3 is given as TCRdb lists it. The gene calls are TRBV28 and TRBJ1-1. Germline-derived CDR1 and CDR2 are MDHEN and SYDVKM. The CDR3 extends over 11 residues, inclusive of both ends. The CDR3 region is CASSLTQRMFI.

The V call is TRBV20-1, the J call TRBJ2-3; D gene ambiguous. Germline V gives CDR1 DFQATT, CDR2 SNEGSKA (reference sequence). The length of the CDR3 is 10 residues. The CDR3 sequence is CSPSTDTQYF. DNA of the CDR3: TGCAGCCCGAGCACAGATACGCAGTATTTT.

This clone was seen a handful of times. The V gene is TRBV6-1, the J gene TRBJ2-7, with D maybe TRBD2 (5 bases). The V end was cut by 3 bases, the J end by 0 bases, with 12 bases between. The CDR3 has 15 residues. Germline V gene lookup returns CDR1 MNHNS and CDR2 SASEGT. The CDR3 region has the DNA TGTGCCAGCAGTGACGCTAGCCTTTACTCCTACGAGCAGTACTTC. Its translation: CASSDASLYSYEQYF.

The chain joins TRBV12-5 to TRBJ1-2; D gene unclear. The CDR3 is made up of 12 amino acids. In germline, CDR1 is LGHNT, CDR2 FRNRAP. V was cut by 5 bases and J by 8 bases, with 12 bases left in between. CDR3 amino acids: CASGPGPWGYTF. The CDR3 nucleotides read TGTGCTAGTGGTCCTGGTCCCTGGGGCTACACCTTC.

The table lists this clone with a count of one. The chain uses TRBV27 and TRBJ2-1; possibly TRBD1 or TRBD2 for D (6 bases each). Germline CDR1 MNHEY, CDR2 SMNVEV (reference sequence). This CDR3 comprises 14 residues. V was trimmed by 7 bases and J by 3 bases, leaving 13 bases between them. Here the CDR3 DNA reads TGTGCCAGCACCTGGAGGGGGGACTACAATGAGCAGTTCTTC. Its protein product is CASTWRGDYNEQFF.

The chain carries TRBV2 and TRBJ2-1; weak D call: TRBD2 (7 bases). The CDR3 consists of 14 residues. In germline, CDR1 is SNHLY, CDR2 FYNNEI. Trimming stripped 3 bases from V and 8 bases from J, with 14 bases between. The CDR3 coding sequence is TGTGCCAGCAGTGATGCTAGAGGGGGGGATGAGCAGTTCTTC. Its translation: CASSDARGGDEQFF.

The chain employs TRBV9 and TRBJ2-2; D may match TRBD1 or TRBD2 (6 bases each). CDR3 size: 15 residues. Germline V CDR1 and CDR2: SGDLS, YYNGEE. Trimming stripped 4 bases from V and 5 bases from J, with 15 bases between. CDR3: CASSPTGAQTGELFF. The CDR3 region has the DNA TGTGCCAGCAGCCCCACGGGGGCGCAAACCGGGGAGCTGTTTTTT.

This chain uses TRBV7-2 with TRBJ2-5; maybe TRBD2 (6 bases). CDR1 and CDR2 (germline): SGHTA, FQGNSA. This CDR3 is 15 amino acids long. Trimming took off 6 bases at V and 5 bases at J, with 19 bases between the two ends. CDR3 protein: CASSSRAAGTETQYF. The CDR3 DNA reads as TGTGCCAGCAGTTCGAGAGCGGCGGGAACTGAGACCCAGTACTTC.

The chain employs TRBV4-2 and TRBJ2-7; TRBD2 matches 11 bases. Germline V lookup: CDR1 LGHNA, CDR2 YNFKEQ. This CDR3 spans 17 amino acids. Losses at the gene ends were 1 base for V and 0 bases for J; bases not matched to a gene: 5. CDR3 residues: CASSQAGLADLSYEQYF. In DNA, the CDR3 is TGTGCCAGCAGCCAAGCGGGACTAGCGGACCTCTCCTACGAGCAGTACTTC.